This passage covers 4 T cell receptor beta chains from one sample sequenced in a study of blood T cell repertoires in COVID-19. Profiling relied on immunoSEQ multiplex PCR, and the TCRdb table lists in-frame clones only, not all of them. The sample records more than 85,000 clones, roughly four fifths being singletons. The sample comprised peripheral blood. The receptors originated from a woman aged 55-75 years with acute or convalescent COVID-19.

In this sample, this clone turned up a few times. The rearrangement joins TRBV7-2 to TRBJ2-5, with 9 nucleotides matching TRBD1. CDR3 length equals 14 residues. V lost 5 bases and J lost 4; bases outside the gene matches: 5. The germline gives CDR1 SGHTA, CDR2 FQGNSA. CDR3 coding DNA: TGTGCCAGCAGCCCTGGACAGGGGAGAGAGACCCAGTACTTC. Translated, it gives CASSPGQGRETQYF. The full variable domain, its missing parts supplied by reference TRBV7-2 and TRBJ2-5, is GAGVSQSPSNKVTEKGKDVELRCDPISGHTALYWYRQSLGQGLEFLIYFQGNSAPDKSGLPSDRFSAERTGGSVSTLTIQRTQQEDSAVYLCASSPGQGRETQYFGPGTRLLVL.

This clone has just one count. V and J are TRBV10-3 and TRBJ2-2; 8 positions match TRBD2. The ends lost 10 bases at V and 6 bases at J; junction bases unmatched: 13. CDR3 length: 15 residues. Germline V gene lookup returns CDR1 ENHRY and CDR2 SYGVKD. This chain's CDR3 is CATRGRGEGAGELFF. CDR3 in DNA: TGTGCCACCAGAGGGCGGGGGGAAGGCGCCGGGGAGCTGTTTTTT.

This chain connects TRBV7-2 to TRBJ1-2; 7 bases line up with TRBD1. V was pared by 1 base and J by 4 bases, with 3 bases of the junction left unmatched. This CDR3 has 14 amino acids. Germline CDR1 is SGHTA and CDR2 is FQGNSA. The CDR3 sequence is CASSLVTGAYGYTF. The CDR3 nucleotides are TGTGCCAGCAGCTTAGTTACAGGGGCCTATGGCTACACCTTC. The variable domain in full, with the rest retrieved from reference TRBV7-2 and TRBJ1-2, is GAGVSQSPSNKVTEKGKDVELRCDPISGHTALYWYRQSLGQGLEFLIYFQGNSAPDKSGLPSDRFSAERTGGSVSTLTIQRTQQEDSAVYLCASSLVTGAYGYTFGSGTRLTVV.

In its sample, this clone was seen once. V gene TRBV10-3 combines with J gene TRBJ1-1, with 8 bases matching TRBD1. The germline V gene has CDR1 ENHRY and CDR2 SYGVKD. Losses at the gene ends were 6 bases for V and 5 bases for J; bases not matched to a gene: 8. This CDR3 region has 14 residues. Here the CDR3 reads CAISMTGADTEAFF. The CDR3 DNA sequence: TGTGCCATCAGCATGACAGGGGCCGATACTGAAGCTTTCTTT.